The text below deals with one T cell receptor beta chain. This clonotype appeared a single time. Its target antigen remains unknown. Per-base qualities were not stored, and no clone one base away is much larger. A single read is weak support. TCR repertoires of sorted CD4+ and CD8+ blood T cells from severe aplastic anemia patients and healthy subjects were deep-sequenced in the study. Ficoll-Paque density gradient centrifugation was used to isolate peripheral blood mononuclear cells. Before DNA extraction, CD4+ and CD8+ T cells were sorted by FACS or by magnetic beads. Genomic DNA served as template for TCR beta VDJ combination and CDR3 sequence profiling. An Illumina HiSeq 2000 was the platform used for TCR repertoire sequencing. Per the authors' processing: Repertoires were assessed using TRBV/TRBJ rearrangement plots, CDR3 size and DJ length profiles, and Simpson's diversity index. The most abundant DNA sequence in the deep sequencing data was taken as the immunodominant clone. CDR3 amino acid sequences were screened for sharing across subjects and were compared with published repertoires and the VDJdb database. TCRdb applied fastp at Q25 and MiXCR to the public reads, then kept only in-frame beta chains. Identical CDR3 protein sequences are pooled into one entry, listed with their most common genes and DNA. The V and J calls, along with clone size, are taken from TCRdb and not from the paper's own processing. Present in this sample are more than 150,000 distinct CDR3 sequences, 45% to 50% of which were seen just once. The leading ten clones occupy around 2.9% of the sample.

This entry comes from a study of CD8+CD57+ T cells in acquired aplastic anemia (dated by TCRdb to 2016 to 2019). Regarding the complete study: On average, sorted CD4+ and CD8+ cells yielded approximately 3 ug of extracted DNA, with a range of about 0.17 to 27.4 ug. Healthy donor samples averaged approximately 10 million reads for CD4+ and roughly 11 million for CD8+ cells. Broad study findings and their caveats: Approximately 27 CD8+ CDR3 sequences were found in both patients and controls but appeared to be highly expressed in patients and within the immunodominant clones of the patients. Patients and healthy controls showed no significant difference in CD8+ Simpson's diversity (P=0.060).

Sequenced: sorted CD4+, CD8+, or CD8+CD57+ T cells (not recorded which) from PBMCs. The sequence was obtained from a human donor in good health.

At the DNA level, the sequence is TGTGCCAGCAGCTCAAGGACTGCTGGGGCCAACGTCCTGACTTTC. It specifies CASSSRTAGANVLTF. The chain was built from TRBV7-2 and TRBJ2-6; a tentative D call is TRBD2 (5 bases match). Sequences SGHTA (CDR1) and FQGNSA (CDR2) are obtained from the germline V gene. V loses 4 bases of germline sequence and J loses 2 bases, and the interval between the two ends is 9 bases. The CDR3 spans 15 residues, from the cysteine through the phenylalanine. Just the 45-base CDR3 DNA is kept, in frame starting at base 1.